This T cell receptor beta chain was observed in a study of T cell responses to AZD1222 COVID-19 vaccine. For the study at large: Second-dose recipients at about 4 or about 12 weeks were treated as one pooled group.

Note on this clone: Its antigen is still unknown.

Between the trimmed V and J ends, which lost 5 bases and 1 base, there was a span of 18 bases. Germline V lookup: CDR1 SQVTM, CDR2 ANQGSEA. The CDR3 loop spans 16 amino acids. Method: immunoSEQ multiplex PCR; TCRdb's copy keeps in-frame clones and lacks some. This table has about 160,000 clones, less than 95% appearing once. Study conclusions and caveats: Unmutated variant regions are reportedly targeted by nearly half of spike-specific TCRs.

This TCR derives from an adult in good health. V gene TRBV29-1 combines with J gene TRBJ2-1, with a tentative D call TRBD2 (6 bases). The source material was peripheral blood, sampled on day 0 of AZD1222 vaccination. The CDR3 bases are TGCAGCGTTTTGGGGACCCCGGGACTGTCCTACAATGAGCAGTTCTTC. Its translation: CSVLGTPGLSYNEQFF.